Listed below are T cell receptor beta chains from one sample, sequenced in a study of T-cell reconstitution after alpha-beta-depleted transplantation in children. Via MiXCR, TCRdb re-called the PCR reads, giving one row per CDR3 protein. The data contain 500,000 or so distinct CDR3 sequences, 9.5% to 12% of them seen just once; the ten biggest clones take up 14%. The sample in question was PBMCs, mostly from graft donor cells, obtained 180 days after TCRalphabeta/CD19-depleted stem cell transplant. The receptors come from a female patient aged 2-10 years who had a stem cell transplant for aplastic anemia, so the T cells may come from the graft donor. Both conserved end residues are part of each CDR3. The D gene is left open where the match is weak. Some rows have no size entry. The others give once, few or many, or a class for an expanded clone.

-	TRBD2	TRBV7-3	TRBJ2-2	CASSGWGLLLAGRKGNTGELFF	TGTGCCAGCAGTGGCTGGGGGCTTCTCCTAGCGGGACGAAAGGGCAACACCGGGGAGCTGTTTTTT
many	-	TRBV10-3	TRBJ2-5	CAISESGGPEYETQYF	TGTGCCATCAGTGAGTCGGGGGGCCCGGAGTATGAGACCCAGTACTTC
many	-	TRBV28	TRBJ2-3	CASYTRTLIRTDTQYF	TGTGCCAGCTATACCCGGACCTTAATCCGCACAGATACGCAGTATTTT
many	-	TRBV27	TRBJ2-7	CASSLEVGTQAYEQYF	TGTGCCAGCAGTTTAGAGGTGGGGACACAGGCCTACGAGCAGTACTTC
few	TRBD1	TRBV5-1	TRBJ2-5	CASSPPLQGTGETQYF	TGCGCCAGCAGCCCTCCCCTGCAAGGGACAGGAGAGACCCAGTACTTC
few	-	TRBV18	TRBJ1-1	CASSPIVTEAFF	TGTGCCAGCTCACCAATCGTCACTGAAGCTTTCTTT
-	TRBD1	TRBV29-1	TRBJ1-4	CSVEARTGEEKLFF	TGCAGCGTTGAAGCTAGGACAGGGGAGGAAAAACTGTTTTTT
-	-	TRBV4-1	TRBJ1-1	CASSHWPGLGYTEAFF	TGCGCCAGCAGCCACTGGCCGGGGTTGGGGTACACTGAAGCTTTCTTT
many	TRBD1	TRBV29-1	TRBJ1-1	CSVDFDRGREAFF	TGCAGCGTTGACTTTGACAGGGGAAGGGAAGCTTTCTTT
few	-	TRBV19	TRBJ1-1	CASSGRGNTEAFF	TGTGCCAGTTCCGGCAGGGGAAACACTGAAGCTTTCTTT
few	-	TRBV18	TRBJ2-3	CASSRLRVAPTDTQYF	TGTGCCAGCTCACGCCTGCGGGTAGCCCCCACAGATACGCAGTATTTT
few	TRBD2	TRBV6-4	TRBJ2-1	CASSELAGVGNEQFF	TGTGCCAGCAGTGAACTAGCGGGAGTTGGCAATGAGCAGTTCTTC
-	-	TRBV9	TRBJ2-2	CASSVGASNTGELFF	TGTGCCAGCAGCGTAGGAGCCTCTAACACCGGGGAGCTGTTTTTT
few	TRBD2	TRBV7-2	TRBJ2-1	CASSSQRTSGREEQFF	TGTGCCAGCAGCTCCCAACGGACTAGCGGGAGAGAGGAGCAGTTCTTC
few	TRBD2	TRBV5-1	TRBJ2-1	CASSFATSGIFPYNEQFF	TGCGCCAGCAGTTTTGCTACTAGCGGGATTTTTCCCTACAATGAGCAGTTCTTC